This TCR beta chain was sequenced in a study of CD8 T cells in ankylosing spondylitis (dated by TCRdb to 2017 to 2019). Turning to the overall study: The study profiled T cell receptor beta repertoires in healthy donors and ankylosing spondylitis patients to find disease-linked TCR variants. The whole study cohort included about a hundred healthy donors and some 27 ankylosing spondylitis patients. Peripheral blood was sampled, and synovial fluid was additionally collected from ankylosing spondylitis patients. Study-wide findings and limitations: The disease-linked clones were reported as significantly enriched in matched synovial fluid samples from ankylosing spondylitis patients. Some motif variants had previously been reported in the synovial fluid and blood of reactive arthritis patients, which suggests shared mechanisms of disease initiation. The disease-linked clones showed a CD8+ phenotype and occurred at relatively low frequencies in peripheral blood. A TCR beta motif made up of roughly eight highly homologous amino acid variants appeared to be characteristic of blood from ankylosing spondylitis patients.

The CDR3 covers 13 residues, taking in both the cysteine and the phenylalanine. This entry keeps only the CDR3 DNA: 39 bases, framed from base 1. Trimming removed 7 bases from V and 6 bases from J, leaving 13 bases between the germline ends. Notes on this clonotype: Its antigen is unknown. One base away there is no much larger clone; base qualities are not given.

TCRdb lists the instrument as Illumina HiSeq 2500. Quantitative 5'-RACE with molecular barcodes was used to prepare TCR beta libraries. Concerning the study's data processing: To identify disease-linked TCR variants, a new computational method was used, one built on a probabilistic model of VDJ rearrangement. TCRdb passed the public sequencing reads through fastp at Q25 and MiXCR, retaining productive beta sequences. Duplicate CDR3 protein sequences are folded into a single record with the most common DNA and genes. The V and J calls, along with clone size, are taken from TCRdb and not from the paper's own processing. The sample table shows just over 350,000 distinct CDR3 sequences, and approximately 20% are seen once. 10% to 15% of the sample is taken by the ten largest.

Sequencing was carried out using blood, either unsorted or a sorted T cell fraction (not recorded which). This sequence uses TRBV12-3 or TRBV12-4 and TRBJ2-1; the D gene remains uncertain. This sequence was found in a male donor with ankylosing spondylitis or in good health (not recorded which). The sequence in DNA is TGTGCCAGCACCACCTTGTCCCTCAATGAGCAGTTCTTC. Its protein reads: CASTTLSLNEQFF.